The source of this T cell receptor (beta chain) is a study of shared clonotypes between healthy human individuals. CDR3 size: 16 residues. Germline CDR1 and CDR2: SNHLY and FYNNEI. V lost 5 bases, J lost 0 bases, and 14 bases lay in between. In the authors' workflow: ImmunoSEQ supplied junction-only sequences lacking quality scores, so filtering was different. Produced via immunoSEQ multiplex PCR; TCRdb's table is partial and in-frame only. The DNA was the basis for D and trimming; V, J and clone size are from that table. Found here are about 490,000 clones, less than 80% of them singletons; the top ten hold over 9.5%.

The chain employs TRBV2 and TRBJ1-3; no clear D gene. This TCR was recovered from a middle-aged woman in good health. Some clones in this sample may be carry-over from other donors' samples. The sequenced material came from PBMCs. The chain's CDR3 is CASSQTDTYSGNTIYF. CDR3 DNA sequence: TGTGCCAGCAGTCAGACTGATACCTACTCTGGAAACACCATATATTTT.